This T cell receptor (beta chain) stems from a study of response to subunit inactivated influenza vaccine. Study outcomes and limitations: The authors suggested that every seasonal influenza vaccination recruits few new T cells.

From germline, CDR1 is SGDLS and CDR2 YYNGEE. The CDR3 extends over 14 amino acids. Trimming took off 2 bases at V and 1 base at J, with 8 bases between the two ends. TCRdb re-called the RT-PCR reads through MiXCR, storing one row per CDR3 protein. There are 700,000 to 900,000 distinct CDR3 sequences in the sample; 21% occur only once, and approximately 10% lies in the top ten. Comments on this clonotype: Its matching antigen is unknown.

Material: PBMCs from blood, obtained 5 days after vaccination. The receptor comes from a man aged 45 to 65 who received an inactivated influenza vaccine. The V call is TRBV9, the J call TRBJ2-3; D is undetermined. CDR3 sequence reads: CASSVHPRTDTQYF. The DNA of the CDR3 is TGTGCCAGCAGCGTCCATCCTCGCACAGATACGCAGTATTTT.